This entry features one T cell receptor beta chain sequence. This CDR3 spans 16 amino acids. From germline, CDR1 is MNHEY and CDR2 SMNVEV (reference sequence). V was clipped by 4 bases and J by 1 base; unmatched bases: 4. This entry comes from a study of blood T cell repertoires in COVID-19. Study-level information: Spain, Italy and the United States supplied samples that represented acute and convalescent COVID-19.

In the authors' methods: Amplification from reference gene primers served as the basis for estimated nucleated cell counts. Sequencing used immunoSEQ multiplex PCR; TCRdb keeps in-frame clones, though not all of them. D and trimming come from the DNA, and the V and J calls and clone size come from that table. The data show 300,000 to 400,000 clones, 65% to 90% seen once. Participants were aged roughly 18 to 89 years, lived in under 30 US areas, and enrolled virtually. Cohorts were based on clinical histories the participants reported. J is TRBJ2-2 and V is TRBV27, with 9 bases aligning to TRBD2. The sequence was obtained from a woman aged 40 to 50 with acute COVID-19. Sequenced: PBMCs or T cells enriched from blood (not recorded which). CDR3 sequence reads: CASSWREGRNTGELFF. CDR3 coding DNA: TGTGCCAGCAGTTGGCGGGAGGGTCGGAACACCGGGGAGCTGTTTTTT.